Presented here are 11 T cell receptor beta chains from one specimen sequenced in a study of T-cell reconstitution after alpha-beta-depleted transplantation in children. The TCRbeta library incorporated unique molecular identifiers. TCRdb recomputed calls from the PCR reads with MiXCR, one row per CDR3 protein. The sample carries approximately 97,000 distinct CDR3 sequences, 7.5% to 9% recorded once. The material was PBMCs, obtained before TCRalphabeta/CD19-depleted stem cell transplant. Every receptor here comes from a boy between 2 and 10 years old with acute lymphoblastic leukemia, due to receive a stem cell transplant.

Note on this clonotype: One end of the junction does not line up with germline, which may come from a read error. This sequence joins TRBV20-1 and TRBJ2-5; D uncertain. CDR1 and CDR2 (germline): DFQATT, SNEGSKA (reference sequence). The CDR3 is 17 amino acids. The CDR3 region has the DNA TGCTGTGCTAGATTTTGGACCCCCGGAAGGAGACAAGAGACCCAGTACTTC. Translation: CCARFWTPGRRQETQYF.

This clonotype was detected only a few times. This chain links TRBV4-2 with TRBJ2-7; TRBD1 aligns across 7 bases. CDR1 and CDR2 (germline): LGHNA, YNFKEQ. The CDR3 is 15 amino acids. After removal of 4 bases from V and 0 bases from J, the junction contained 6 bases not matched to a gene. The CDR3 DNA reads TGTGCCAGCAGCCCCTCCGGGGACAGCTCCTACGAGCAGTACTTC. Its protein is CASSPSGDSSYEQYF.

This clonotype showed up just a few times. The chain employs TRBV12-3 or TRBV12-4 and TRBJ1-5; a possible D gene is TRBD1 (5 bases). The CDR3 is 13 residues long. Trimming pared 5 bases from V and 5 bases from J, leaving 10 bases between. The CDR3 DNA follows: TGTGCCAGCAGTACCCAGGGCCATCAGCCCCAGCATTTT. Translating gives CASSTQGHQPQHF.

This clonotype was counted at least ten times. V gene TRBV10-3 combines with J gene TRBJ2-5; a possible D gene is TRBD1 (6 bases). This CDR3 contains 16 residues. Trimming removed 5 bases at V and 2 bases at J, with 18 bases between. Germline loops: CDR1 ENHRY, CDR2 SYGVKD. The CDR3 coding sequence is TGTGCCATCAGTTCCCACCATATCGGACAGCAAGAGACCCAGTACTTC. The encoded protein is CAISSHHIGQQETQYF.

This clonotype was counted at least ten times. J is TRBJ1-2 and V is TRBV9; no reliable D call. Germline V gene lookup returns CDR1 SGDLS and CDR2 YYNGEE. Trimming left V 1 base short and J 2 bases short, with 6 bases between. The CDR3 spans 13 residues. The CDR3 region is CASSVSSNYGYTF. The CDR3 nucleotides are TGTGCCAGCAGCGTATCTAGCAACTATGGCTACACCTTC.

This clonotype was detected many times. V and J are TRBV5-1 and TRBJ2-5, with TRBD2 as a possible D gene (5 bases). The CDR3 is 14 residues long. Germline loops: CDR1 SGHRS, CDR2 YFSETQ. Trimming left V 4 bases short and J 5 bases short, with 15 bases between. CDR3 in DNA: TGCGCCAGCAGCACTTCAGGAGGTCAGGAGACCCAGTACTTC. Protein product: CASSTSGGQETQYF. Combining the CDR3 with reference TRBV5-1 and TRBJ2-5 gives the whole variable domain KAGVTQTPRYLIKTRGQQVTLSCSPISGHRSVSWYQQTPGQGLQFLFEYFSETQRNKGNFPGRFSGRQFSNSRSEMNVSTLELGDSALYLCASSTSGGQETQYFGPGTRLLVL.

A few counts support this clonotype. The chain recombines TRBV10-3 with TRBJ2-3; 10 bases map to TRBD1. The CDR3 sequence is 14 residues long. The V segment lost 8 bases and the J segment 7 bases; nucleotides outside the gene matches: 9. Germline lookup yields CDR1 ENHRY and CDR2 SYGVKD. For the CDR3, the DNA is TGTGCCATCTGTCCGACAGGGGGCGGCAATACGCAGTATTTT. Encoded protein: CAICPTGGGNTQYF.

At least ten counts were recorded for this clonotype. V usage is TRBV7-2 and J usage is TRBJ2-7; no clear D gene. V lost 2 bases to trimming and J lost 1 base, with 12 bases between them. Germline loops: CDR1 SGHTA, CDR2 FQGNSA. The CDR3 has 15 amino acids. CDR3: CASSLWGTASYEQYF. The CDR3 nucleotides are TGTGCCAGCAGCTTATGGGGAACTGCATCCTACGAGCAGTACTTC. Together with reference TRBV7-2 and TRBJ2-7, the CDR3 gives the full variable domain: GAGVSQSPSNKVTEKGKDVELRCDPISGHTALYWYRQSLGQGLEFLIYFQGNSAPDKSGLPSDRFSAERTGGSVSTLTIQRTQQEDSAVYLCASSLWGTASYEQYFGPGTRLTVT.

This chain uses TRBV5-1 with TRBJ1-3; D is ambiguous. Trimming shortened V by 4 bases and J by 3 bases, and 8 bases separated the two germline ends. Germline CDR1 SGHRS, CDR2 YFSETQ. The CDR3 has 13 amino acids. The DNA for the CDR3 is TGCGCCAGCAGCCAGACCGATGGAAACACCATATATTTT. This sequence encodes CASSQTDGNTIYF.

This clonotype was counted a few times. CDR3 sequence reads: CASRRGQASTDTQYF. The CDR3 DNA reads TGCGCCAGCAGAAGGGGGCAGGCTAGCACAGATACGCAGTATTTT. This rearrangement joins TRBV5-1 to TRBJ2-3; TRBD1 matches at 7 bases. Germline V lookup: CDR1 SGHRS, CDR2 YFSETQ. V lost 5 bases, J lost 0 bases, and 6 bases stayed unmatched. This CDR3 comprises 15 residues.

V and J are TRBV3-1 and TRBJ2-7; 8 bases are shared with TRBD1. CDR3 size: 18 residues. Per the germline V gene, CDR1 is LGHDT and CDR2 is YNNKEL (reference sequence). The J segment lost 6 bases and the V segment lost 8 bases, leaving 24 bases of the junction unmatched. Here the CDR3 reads CASCTRRTSDREKAEQYF. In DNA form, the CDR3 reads TGTGCCAGCTGCACCAGAAGGACTTCGGACAGGGAAAAAGCCGAGCAGTACTTC.